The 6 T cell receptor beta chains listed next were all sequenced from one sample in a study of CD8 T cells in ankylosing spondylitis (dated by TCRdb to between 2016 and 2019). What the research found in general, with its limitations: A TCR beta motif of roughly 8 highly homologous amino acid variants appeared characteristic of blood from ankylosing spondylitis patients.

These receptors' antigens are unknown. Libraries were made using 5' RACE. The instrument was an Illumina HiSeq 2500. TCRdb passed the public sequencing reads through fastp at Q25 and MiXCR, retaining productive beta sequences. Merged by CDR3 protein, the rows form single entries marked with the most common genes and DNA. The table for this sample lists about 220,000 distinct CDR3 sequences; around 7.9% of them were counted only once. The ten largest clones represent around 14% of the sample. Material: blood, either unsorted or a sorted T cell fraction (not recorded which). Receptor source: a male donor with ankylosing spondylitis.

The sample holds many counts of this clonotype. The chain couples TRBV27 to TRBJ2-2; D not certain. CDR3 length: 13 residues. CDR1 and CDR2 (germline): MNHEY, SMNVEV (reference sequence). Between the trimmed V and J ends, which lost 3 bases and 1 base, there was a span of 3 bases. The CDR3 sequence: CASSFENTGELFF. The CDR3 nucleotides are TGTGCCAGCAGTTTTGAGAACACCGGGGAGCTGTTTTTT.

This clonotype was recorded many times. CDR3 DNA: TGTGCCAGCAGCTTAGTCACACGACAAGAGACCCAGTACTTC. This sequence encodes CASSLVTRQETQYF. The chain has TRBV7-8 and TRBJ2-5; D is undetermined. V lost 1 base and J lost 2, with 8 bases in between. Germline values: CDR1 SGHVS, CDR2 FQNEAQ. This CDR3 is 14 amino acids long.

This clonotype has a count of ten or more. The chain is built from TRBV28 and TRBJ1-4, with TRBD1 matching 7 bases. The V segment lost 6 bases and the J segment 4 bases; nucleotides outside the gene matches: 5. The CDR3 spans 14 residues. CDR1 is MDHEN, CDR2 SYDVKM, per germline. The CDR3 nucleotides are TGTGCCAGCAGCTTGGACAGGCGTAATGAAAAACTGTTTTTT. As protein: CASSLDRRNEKLFF. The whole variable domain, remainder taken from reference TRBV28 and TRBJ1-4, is DVKVTQSSRYLVKRTGEKVFLECVQDMDHENMFWYRQDPGLGLRLIYFSYDVKMKEKGDIPEGYSVSREKKERFSLILESASTNQTSMYLCASSLDRRNEKLFFGSGTQLSVL.

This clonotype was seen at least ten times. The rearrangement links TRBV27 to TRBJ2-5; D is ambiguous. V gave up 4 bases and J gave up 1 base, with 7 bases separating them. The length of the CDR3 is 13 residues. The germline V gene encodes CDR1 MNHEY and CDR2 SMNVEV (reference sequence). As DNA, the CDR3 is TGTGCCAGCAGTTATGCATTCCAAGAGACCCAGTACTTC. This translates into CASSYAFQETQYF.

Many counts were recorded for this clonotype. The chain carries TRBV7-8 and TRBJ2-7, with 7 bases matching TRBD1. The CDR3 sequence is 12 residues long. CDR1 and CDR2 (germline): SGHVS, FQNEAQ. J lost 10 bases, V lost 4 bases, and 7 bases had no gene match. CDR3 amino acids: CASSSGTVEQYF. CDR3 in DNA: TGTGCCAGCAGCTCTGGGACAGTAGAACAGTACTTC.

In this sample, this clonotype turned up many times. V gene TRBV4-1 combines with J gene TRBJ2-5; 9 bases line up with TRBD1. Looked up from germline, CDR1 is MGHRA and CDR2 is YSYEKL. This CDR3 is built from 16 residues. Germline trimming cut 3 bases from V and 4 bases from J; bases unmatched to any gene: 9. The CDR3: CASSHIIGTGLETQYF. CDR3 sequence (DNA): TGCGCCAGCAGCCACATTATCGGGACAGGGTTAGAGACCCAGTACTTC.